This T cell receptor beta chain was profiled in a study of breast tumors, draining lymph nodes, adjacent tissues. Overall study results and limits: Tumor TCR diversity was below lymph nodes but above nontumor tissue. Data only fit, rather than demonstrated, lymph node origin of most tumor T cells. Luminal-like breast cancer showed significantly greater tumor-nontumor repertoire similarity than basal-like breast cancer did. Data fit most tumor T cells coming from lymph node, expanding in tumor.

Germline CDR1 is SEHNR and CDR2 is FQNEAQ (reference sequence). CDR3 size: 14 residues. V was cut by 1 base and J by 5 bases, with 11 bases left in between. Breast cancer patients provided tissue from their axillary draining lymph nodes. A single record per CDR3 protein comes from TCRdb applying MiXCR to the multiplex PCR reads. The profile shows 200,000 to 250,000 distinct CDR3 sequences, under 35% of them singletons. This clonotype was observed at least ten times. Its target is not known. The TCR was taken from a female donor with breast cancer. Some clones in this sample may be carry-over from other donors' samples. The chain carries TRBV7-9 and TRBJ1-2, with no clear D. Material for sequencing was axillary lymph node tissue. Written as DNA, the CDR3 is TGTGCCAGCAGCTTAGGGGATATTGGATATGGCTACACCTTC. This translates into CASSLGDIGYGYTF.